A selection of T cell receptor beta chains follows, all from one sample in a study of blood T cell repertoires in COVID-19. Using immunoSEQ multiplex PCR, the repertoire was profiled, and TCRdb retains in-frame clones only, with some absent. There are 280,000 or so clones in the sample; 70% to 90% occur only once, and around 2.1% lies in the top ten. Source material: PBMCs or T cells enriched from blood (not recorded which). Receptors originate from a young man who had recovered from COVID-19. Each CDR3 is given without its conserved first and last residue.

CDR3	J	V
AWSEPGQARNQPQH	TRBJ1-5	TRBV30
ASSYSTGGGEQF	TRBJ2-1	TRBV6-5
AWSVTRGAETQY	TRBJ2-5	TRBV30
ASSLGTVPTGHYGYT	TRBJ1-2	TRBV5-1
ASSLASQPQH	TRBJ1-5	TRBV5-8
ASSLVSDERETQY	TRBJ2-5	TRBV5-8
ASSAVGPQGTQH	TRBJ1-5	TRBV28
ASRREPYSNQPQH	TRBJ1-5	TRBV4-1
ASSDRGAVGEQY	TRBJ2-7	TRBV2
ASRGSGQVISPLH	TRBJ1-6	TRBV6-5
ARSGLAVTGELF	TRBJ2-2	TRBV2
ASTTDRNTEAF	TRBJ1-1	TRBV2
ASSNPIRRDREQY	TRBJ2-7	TRBV7-6
ASSLDFGGTDTQY	TRBJ2-3	TRBV5-4
ASSITGLGGYT	TRBJ1-2	TRBV7-2
ASSKSGQASNTGELF	TRBJ2-2	TRBV11-3
AWSPNGGAYNEQF	TRBJ2-1	TRBV30
ASSPRDSSGRNIQY	TRBJ2-4	TRBV7-2
SASGRGPGGGNTIY	TRBJ1-3	TRBV20-1
ASSLLAWEQY	TRBJ2-7	TRBV7-9
ASSPVQNYGYT	TRBJ1-2	TRBV10-1
ASSGGQSNEKLF	TRBJ1-4	TRBV5-1
ASSYSGLRETQY	TRBJ2-5	TRBV6-5
SGKTGTGNEKLF	TRBJ1-4	TRBV29-1
ASSTSGTSGYTDTQY	TRBJ2-3	TRBV18
ASSDIRVRVPPLH	TRBJ1-6	TRBV6-1
ATLTRVMGRDGYT	TRBJ1-2	TRBV6-5
ASSTGPGTAFPYEQY	TRBJ2-7	TRBV5-1
ASSQYGNTIY	TRBJ1-3	TRBV2
ASSVDQGVNEKLF	TRBJ1-4	TRBV9
ASKTGRLENTEAF	TRBJ1-1	TRBV6-5
ASSPTGDPSTDTQY	TRBJ2-3	TRBV18
ASRTGIAVGEQY	TRBJ2-7	TRBV7-2
ASSPSPNTEAF	TRBJ1-1	TRBV11-3
ASSLMGLAGRDTQY	TRBJ2-3	TRBV7-2
ASSRASSGANVLT	TRBJ2-6	TRBV21-1
ASSLQGYYGYT	TRBJ1-2	TRBV12-3/TRBV12-4
ASSPQQGADEQY	TRBJ2-7	TRBV5-4
ASRIFPTGRNEKLF	TRBJ1-4	TRBV5-1